A single sample gave rise to the 24 T cell receptor beta chains below, sequenced in a study of regulatory and conventional T cells in RAG deficiency. The assay was immunoSEQ multiplex PCR, and TCRdb's table has in-frame clones only and misses some. The repertoire holds under 15,000 clones, with 94% as singletons. Regulatory T cells were sorted from blood as CD4+ CD25-high CD127-low cells. These data are also associated with another study on regulatory T cells. That source adds: Primers: 52 TRBV forward and 13 TRBJ reverse.

The sequenced sample consisted of CD127- CD25+ CD4+ Tregs sorted from blood. These receptors were obtained from a human donor in good health.

The rearrangement links TRBV18 to TRBJ1-5; 9 nucleotides align to TRBD1. The CDR3 totals 14 residues. V shed 4 bases, J shed 12 bases, and the junction held 10 bases outside the gene matches. From germline, CDR1 is KGHSH and CDR2 LQKENI. This CDR3 reads CASSRQGGQIRQHF. In DNA, the CDR3 is TGTGCCAGCTCACGACAGGGGGGCCAGATTCGCCAGCATTTT.

This clone appeared a single time. The chain carries TRBV6-5 and TRBJ2-7, with TRBD1 matching 8 bases. The V and J ends lost 2 bases and 1 base, in that order; junction bases with no gene match: 7. The CDR3 extends over 16 amino acids. Germline V gene lookup returns CDR1 MNHEY and CDR2 SVGAGI. CDR3 sequence (DNA): TGTGCCAGCAGTTACGGGCTGGACAGGGTTTCCTACGAGCAGTACTTC. It codes for CASSYGLDRVSYEQYF.

This chain connects TRBV9 to TRBJ2-3, with 9 bases aligning to TRBD2. The J segment lost 2 bases and the V segment lost 4 bases, leaving 8 bases of the junction unmatched. This CDR3 is 16 amino acids long. Germline V CDR1 and CDR2: SGDLS, YYNGEE. This CDR3 reads CASSPRGGGYTDTQYF. The CDR3 DNA is TGTGCCAGCAGCCCCCGCGGGGGGGGGTACACAGATACGCAGTATTTT.

A remark on this clone: Other DNA sequences of this sample code for an identical CDR3. The chain is built from TRBV15 and TRBJ1-6; a weak D match, TRBD1 (5 bases). Germline CDR1 reads LNHNV; CDR2 reads YYDKDF (reference sequence). CDR3 size: 16 residues. V lost 0 bases, J lost 5 bases, and 11 bases lay in between. CDR3 loop: CATSRDPGTNNSPLHF. The CDR3 coding sequence is TGTGCCACCAGCAGAGATCCAGGGACTAATAATTCACCCCTCCACTTT.

With respect to this clone: Distinct nucleotide sequences in the sample also encode this CDR3. This chain joins TRBV7-3 and TRBJ1-6; D remains ambiguous. The CDR3 covers 16 residues. CDR1 is SGHTA, CDR2 FQGTGA, per germline. V dropped 5 bases and J dropped 0 bases, with 11 bases sitting between them. The CDR3 is CASSLAASSYNSPLHF. The CDR3 DNA reads as TGTGCCAGCAGCCTTGCGGCAAGCTCCTATAATTCACCCCTCCACTTT.

The count of this clone is one. The rearrangement links TRBV20-1 to TRBJ1-1, with D tentatively TRBD1 (5 bases). CDR3 length: 11 amino acids. CDR1 DFQATT and CDR2 SNEGSKA come from the germline V gene (reference sequence). DNA for the CDR3: TGCGGGGGGTTCAAATCCACTGAAGCTTTCTTT. Translation: CGGFKSTEAFF.

The genes are TRBV28 and TRBJ1-2, with TRBD1 matching over 8 bases. The germline V gene has CDR1 MDHEN and CDR2 SYDVKM. The CDR3 is 11 residues long. The V and J ends lost 3 bases and 10 bases, in that order; junction bases with no gene match: 1. DNA for the CDR3: TGTGCCAGCAGTTTGACAGGGGTCTACACCTTC. Translating gives CASSLTGVYTF.

About this clone itself: This same CDR3 is encoded by further DNA sequences in the sample. This chain links TRBV7-2 with TRBJ1-6; 8 bases align to TRBD1. Germline CDR1 reads SGHTA; CDR2 reads FQGNSA. Trimming cost V 5 bases and J 5 bases; bases outside gene matches: 14. The CDR3 runs to 18 residues. CDR3 loop: CASSPRPFSGGNNSPLHF. CDR3 DNA sequence: TGTGCCAGCAGCCCTCGGCCGTTTTCAGGGGGCAATAATTCACCCCTCCACTTT.

The gene calls are TRBV7-3 and TRBJ2-3; D might be TRBD1 (6 bases). Germline values: CDR1 SGHTA, CDR2 FQGTGA. This CDR3 comprises 15 residues. Trimming removed 5 bases at V and 3 bases at J, with 15 bases between. CDR3 coding DNA: TGTGCCAGCAGCAAAGACAGGCCTAATACAGATACGCAGTATTTT. Translated: CASSKDRPNTDTQYF.

V is TRBV6-5 and J is TRBJ2-7; D gene uncertain. The length of the CDR3 is 12 residues. V was shortened by 2 bases and J by 6 bases, with 8 bases between the two germline ends. Germline CDR1 reads MNHEY; CDR2 reads SVGAGI. The CDR3 is CASSYNTREQYF. The CDR3 region has the DNA TGTGCCAGCAGTTACAACACCCGCGAGCAGTACTTC.

This clone was seen once. This chain uses TRBV6-6 with TRBJ2-7; 7 bases agree with TRBD1. Germline CDR1 and CDR2: MNHNY and SVGAGI (reference sequence). Unmatched junction bases numbered 5, after V lost 0 bases and J lost 0 bases. The CDR3 loop spans 16 amino acids. CDR3 sequence: CASSYSQDRFSYEQYF. Here the CDR3 DNA reads TGTGCCAGCAGTTACTCCCAGGACAGGTTCTCCTACGAGCAGTACTTC.

The chain couples TRBV27 to TRBJ1-3; TRBD1 agrees at 9 bases. The CDR3 has 16 amino acids. Germline V CDR1 and CDR2: MNHEY, SMNVEV (reference sequence). J lost 4 bases, V lost 1 base, and 5 bases had no gene match. The CDR3 region has the DNA TGTGCCAGCAGTTTATACGGGACAGGGACAGGAAACACCATATATTTT. The encoded protein is CASSLYGTGTGNTIYF.

The J gene is TRBJ2-7, the V gene TRBV28; TRBD1 matches at 9 bases. J gave up 5 bases and V 5 bases, and 10 bases lay outside the gene matches. CDR3 length: 15 amino acids. The V gene's germline CDR1 is MDHEN and CDR2 SYDVKM. The CDR3 protein is CASSPVGQGFHEQYF. DNA for the CDR3: TGTGCCAGCAGTCCCGTGGGACAGGGCTTCCACGAGCAGTACTTC.

The chain combines TRBV9 with TRBJ2-7; possible D gene TRBD2, 5 bases. Per germline, CDR1 SGDLS and CDR2 YYNGEE. With 4 bases removed from V and 9 bases from J, the gap between germline ends came to 17 bases. The CDR3 is 13 amino acids. The CDR3 nucleotides are TGTGCCAGCAGCTTCGACCCGGCGGGCGGGCAGTACTTC. Its protein product is CASSFDPAGGQYF.

This clone showed up just a few times. The chain joins TRBV10-1 to TRBJ1-1; a weak D match, TRBD1 (5 bases). Trimming took off 0 bases at V and 1 base at J, with 12 bases between the two ends. The germline CDR1 and CDR2 sequences are WNHNN and SYGVQD (reference sequence). This CDR3 has 16 amino acids. Here the CDR3 reads CASSESARGTNTEAFF. The CDR3 nucleotides read TGCGCCAGCAGTGAGTCGGCGCGGGGGACGAACACTGAAGCTTTCTTT.

The rearrangement joins TRBV10-3 to TRBJ2-7, with 9 bases identical to TRBD2. The CDR3 sequence is 14 residues long. Unmatched junction bases numbered 13, after V lost 10 bases and J lost 6 bases. From germline, CDR1 is ENHRY and CDR2 SYGVKD. The CDR3: CATGVAGGAPEQYF. DNA for the CDR3: TGTGCCACAGGGGTGGCGGGGGGGGCCCCCGAGCAGTACTTC.

The chain combines TRBV5-1 with TRBJ2-2; D call uncertain. Germline V CDR1 and CDR2: SGHRS, YFSETQ. The CDR3 extends over 15 amino acids. Trimming pared 1 base from V and 0 bases from J, leaving 7 bases between. The CDR3 loop is CASSLRPANTGELFF. The CDR3 region has the DNA TGCGCCAGCAGCTTGCGTCCCGCGAACACCGGGGAGCTGTTTTTT.

The rearrangement links TRBV7-8 to TRBJ2-7; D possibly corresponds to TRBD2 (6 bases). The CDR3 has 16 residues. V was pared by 0 bases and J by 5 bases, with 17 bases between. CDR1 and CDR2 (germline): SGHVS, FQNEAQ. The CDR3 here is CASSLAYGTGEHEQYF. The CDR3 DNA reads as TGTGCCAGCAGCTTAGCCTATGGGACGGGGGAGCACGAGCAGTACTTC.

The sample holds one count of this clone. The chain has TRBV7-6 and TRBJ2-1, with D unresolved. This CDR3 comprises 14 residues. Germline lookup yields CDR1 SGHVS and CDR2 FNYEAQ. V lost 1 base and J lost 4, with 8 bases in between. The CDR3: CASSLDPGYNEQFF. CDR3 DNA: TGTGCCAGCAGCTTAGACCCGGGTTACAATGAGCAGTTCTTC.

The chain is built from TRBV25-1 and TRBJ1-2; 7 bases match TRBD1. This CDR3 has 14 amino acids. CDR1 is MGHDK, CDR2 SYGVNS, per germline. The V gene end was trimmed by 4 bases and the J gene end by 8 bases; junction bases not matched to a gene: 10. The CDR3 loop is CASSAPDRASGYTF. CDR3 coding DNA: TGTGCCAGCAGTGCCCCCGACAGGGCGAGCGGCTACACCTTC.

This clone is a singleton in its sample. This sequence joins TRBV27 and TRBJ1-6; D remains unclear. Germline V gives CDR1 MNHEY, CDR2 SMNVEV (reference sequence). This CDR3 has 14 residues. V shed 3 bases and J shed 3 bases, with 6 bases lying between them. CDR3 nucleotide sequence: TGTGCCAGCAGTTTCCGGGACTATAATTCACCCCTCCACTTT. It codes for CASSFRDYNSPLHF.

V usage is TRBV4-1 and J usage is TRBJ2-1, with D perhaps matching TRBD1 (6 bases). The CDR3 runs to 16 residues. V was trimmed by 0 bases and J by 5 bases, leaving 14 bases between them. Germline V CDR1 and CDR2: MGHRA, YSYEKL. The CDR3 reads CASSQDRGTPHNEQFF. The CDR3 region has the DNA TGCGCCAGCAGCCAAGATCGTGGGACACCCCACAATGAGCAGTTCTTC.

The V and J genes are TRBV5-1 and TRBJ2-2, with 9 nucleotides matching TRBD2. Germline loops: CDR1 SGHRS, CDR2 YFSETQ. V trimming: 4 bases; J trimming: 7 bases; junction bases outside the gene matches: 14. CDR3 length: 17 amino acids. The DNA of the CDR3 is TGCGCCAGCAGCCACTTCACCGGGACTAGCCGGAGCGGGGAGCTGTTTTTT. This encodes CASSHFTGTSRSGELFF.

This clone was observed a single time. The V gene is TRBV1, the J gene TRBJ2-2; the D call in the table, TRBD2, was not verified against the DNA. TRBV1 is labeled a pseudogene. This CDR3 region has 17 residues. The CDR3 reads CTSSQEEARKNTGELFF. Written as DNA, the CDR3 is TGCACCAGCAGCCAAGAAGAGGCACGGAAAAACACCGGGGAGCTGTTTTTT.